This T cell receptor (beta chain) was sequenced during a study of cytomegalovirus exposure and HLA in healthy donors. General observations from the study: In an earlier analysis, productive rearrangement rates for most beta V segments clustered near 87% or 30%.

The PCR had 60 Vbeta and 13 Jbeta primers. Authors' analysis steps: Counted up in a later analysis, unique TCR beta chains came to about 80 million, with around 12 million shared. The repertoire was sequenced with immunoSEQ multiplex PCR; TCRdb's copy has only in-frame clones and lacks some. That table supplies the V and J calls and clone size; D and trimming were determined from the DNA. In all, the sample yields under 200,000 clones. The germline CDR1 and CDR2 sequences are ENHRY and SYGVKD. This CDR3 region has 13 residues. With regard to this clone: Its antigen remains unidentified. The junction differs from germline at one of its ends, possibly a read error.

This TCR was sampled from a man aged 25 to 40 in good health and CMV-seronegative. The V call is TRBV10-3, the J call TRBJ2-5, with TRBD2 matching over 13 bases. The material sequenced was PBMCs. The DNA for the CDR3 is TGTGCCAGCGGACTAGCGGGAGAAGAGTCCCAGTACTTC. This gives the protein CASGLAGEESQYF.